Here is one TCR beta chain with its context. Its matching antigen is unknown. Germline CDR1 is KGHSH and CDR2 is LQKENI. This CDR3 spans 13 amino acids. The V end lost 3 bases, the J end lost 8 bases, and 13 bases lay between the germline ends. The entry originates in a study of shared clonotypes between healthy human individuals. The study's findings and limits: An effect of sequencing depth on clonotype sharing among donors was expected. The represented genetic and exposure-history diversity was limited by the small number of donors.

Adult donors, all healthy and HIV-negative, had no recent acute infections or vaccinations. The donor cohort consisted entirely of Caucasian adults residing in Nashville, Tennessee. The data were produced by immunoSEQ multiplex PCR, yet TCRdb's version contains in-frame clones alone and is incomplete. This sample carries about 480,000 clones, 75% to 85% of them seen once, and the ten largest clones take approximately 12%. The V gene is TRBV18, the J gene TRBJ1-2; possibly TRBD1 for D (5 bases). The sample comprised PBMCs. The source of this sequence is a woman aged 40-49 years in good health. Some clones in this sample may be carry-over from other donors' samples. The CDR3 region is CASSPGEARGYTF. The CDR3 DNA reads as TGTGCCAGCTCACCGGGGGAAGCTAGGGGCTACACCTTC.